This T cell receptor (beta chain) is from a study of OX40 agonist ivuxolimab in advanced cancers. Study context: Three patients, one with hepatocellular carcinoma and two with cutaneous melanoma, achieved partial responses. Regarding the study as a whole: The average count of expanded clones was higher among CD8+ T cells than among CD4+.

Exclusion applied to patients with autoimmune disease history or systemic immunosuppression. Peripheral blood came from all dose cohorts at three timepoints. Here immunoSEQ multiplex PCR was the method, and the copy in TCRdb shows in-frame clones only, minus some. Of approximately 68,000 clones listed, about 86% are singletons. Concerning this clone itself: Its matching antigen is unknown.

Sequencing used CD4+ or CD8+ T cells sorted from blood, obtained in a trial of the OX40 agonist ivuxolimab. This sequence originates from an adult with an advanced solid tumor such as melanoma, head and neck, liver or kidney cancer.

In DNA form, the CDR3 reads TGCGCCAGCAGCTTGGATGGGGGGTTGGAAAACATTCAGTACTTC. Protein: CASSLDGGLENIQYF. The chain employs TRBV5-1 and TRBJ2-4; the D gene is possibly TRBD2 (6 bases). The CDR3 spans 15 residues. CDR1 and CDR2 (germline): SGHRS, YFSETQ. Trimming shortened V by 0 bases and J by 5 bases, and 12 bases separated the two germline ends.